Below, one T cell receptor beta chain is given with its context. Other DNA sequences of this sample code for an identical CDR3. Germline values: CDR1 SGHRS, CDR2 YFSETQ. CDR3 length: 13 amino acids. The germline V and J ends were trimmed by 0 bases and 3 bases, with 5 bases remaining between them. The data were obtained in a study of shared clonotypes between healthy human individuals. The protocol was immunoSEQ multiplex PCR, while the TCRdb copy is restricted to in-frame clones and leaves out a portion. The sample includes approximately 500,000 clones, 96% of them seen just once. The clonotype originates from a woman aged 30 to 39 in good health. Sample: naive CD4+ T cells sorted from blood. Documented subset: CD45RA+ positively selected. The chain couples TRBV5-1 to TRBJ2-3; D remains unclear. The CDR3 nucleotides read TGCGCCAGCAGCTTGGGTAGAACAGATACGCAGTATTTT. Its protein is CASSLGRTDTQYF.